This T cell receptor beta chain is drawn from a study of T cell responses to AZD1222 COVID-19 vaccine. General observations from the study: At baseline, seropositivity was found in only six or seven AZD1222 recipients. No day 14 peak samples; only post-peak repertoires were characterized. White British people made up most donors, females outnumbered males, and clonal diversity was possibly underestimated.

The data were produced by immunoSEQ multiplex PCR, yet TCRdb's version contains in-frame clones alone and is incomplete. The table lists 90,000 to 120,000 clones, 92% of them singletons. A remark on this clone: Its specificity is unknown.

CDR1 is MNHEY and CDR2 is SMNVEV in the germline V gene (reference sequence). V lost 8 bases and J 0 bases, leaving 11 bases between the germline ends. The CDR3 is made up of 14 amino acids. Sequenced here: peripheral blood, sampled 28 days after the second AZD1222 dose. The chain joins TRBV27 to TRBJ1-5; D might be TRBD1 (5 bases). This receptor was identified in an adult who received the AZD1222 COVID-19 vaccine. CDR3 in DNA: TGTGCCAGCGGGGCAGGAAATAGCAATCAGCCCCAGCATTTT. Its translation: CASGAGNSNQPQHF.